These 10 T cell receptor beta chains came from one sample sequenced in a study of Ad26.COV2.S vaccination and SARS-CoV-2 variants. Treatment: approximately 18 received Ad26.COV2.S at low or high dose, single or two shots; about 5 received placebo; per-sample allocation not given. Day 63 following the first vaccine or placebo injection was when the samples were taken. Libraries were prepared by immunoSEQ multiplex PCR; TCRdb keeps only in-frame clonotypes and omits some of them. The table records 350,000 to 450,000 clones, approximately 89% of them present only once. This sample comprised peripheral blood, obtained in a trial of Ad26.COV2.S vaccine versus placebo. The origin of the receptors is a person aged 18-60 years who received the Ad26.COV2.S COVID-19 vaccine or a placebo.

This chain connects TRBV18 to TRBJ2-6; 7 bases map to TRBD1. The V and J ends lost 2 bases and 0 bases, in that order; junction bases with no gene match: 7. This CDR3 is built from 18 residues. Germline V lookup: CDR1 KGHSH, CDR2 LQKENI. The DNA of the CDR3 is TGTGCCAGCTCACCATTCCCCTCAGGGGGCTCTGGGGCCAACGTCCTGACTTTC. Protein sequence: CASSPFPSGGSGANVLTF.

This sequence joins TRBV14 and TRBJ2-2; D is unresolved. V was clipped by 5 bases and J by 7 bases, with 5 bases between them. The CDR3 is 11 residues long. Germline V gives CDR1 SGHDN, CDR2 FVKESK. This CDR3 reads CASSDGGELFF. The CDR3 DNA reads TGTGCCAGCAGCGATGGCGGGGAGCTGTTTTTT.

The V gene is TRBV4-2, the J gene TRBJ2-7; 7 bases are a match to TRBD2. V lost 0 bases and J lost 1; bases outside the gene matches: 9. The CDR3 consists of 17 residues. CDR1 is LGHNA and CDR2 is YNFKEQ in the germline V gene. In DNA form, the CDR3 reads TGTGCCAGCAGCCAAGATCCCCTTTGGGGGGGGTCCTACGAGCAGTACTTC. Translated: CASSQDPLWGGSYEQYF.

The rearrangement uses TRBV29-1 and TRBJ2-7, with D perhaps TRBD1 (7 bases). The CDR3 is 11 amino acids. CDR1 is SQVTM, CDR2 ANQGSEA, per germline. V was cut by 7 bases and J by 3 bases, with 10 bases left in between. CDR3: CSGGTVYEQYF. In DNA form, the CDR3 reads TGCAGCGGCGGGACAGTCTACGAGCAGTACTTC.

This chain joins TRBV28 and TRBJ2-6, with D possibly TRBD1 on 6 matching bases. CDR1 and CDR2 from the germline V gene are MDHEN and SYDVKM. The V end was cut by 6 bases, the J end by 0 bases, with 27 bases between. The CDR3 loop spans 21 amino acids. CDR3 bases: TGTGCCAGCAGCCCTATGGGGGCCCCCAAGTTCACCGACTCTGGGGCCAACGTCCTGACTTTC. Protein: CASSPMGAPKFTDSGANVLTF.

This clone was observed a single time. The chain recombines TRBV4-2 with TRBJ2-5, with TRBD2 matching 9 bases. V lost 0 bases to trimming and J lost 6 bases; unmatched junction nucleotides: 8. The CDR3 is 16 amino acids. CDR1 is LGHNA and CDR2 is YNFKEQ in the germline V gene. CDR3 loop: CASSQDGGRDGKTQYF. The DNA of the CDR3 is TGTGCCAGCAGCCAAGATGGCGGGAGGGATGGAAAGACCCAGTACTTC.

The genes are TRBV5-1 and TRBJ1-5; D unclear. The V gene lost 0 bases and the J gene lost 0 bases, with 13 bases spanning the gap. This CDR3 spans 17 amino acids. Germline loops: CDR1 SGHRS, CDR2 YFSETQ. DNA for the CDR3: TGCGCCAGCAGCTTGGGGCCTAGGGTGCGTAGCAATCAGCCCCAGCATTTT. This translates into CASSLGPRVRSNQPQHF.

This chain links TRBV30 with TRBJ2-1; the match to TRBD2 covers 12 bases. Per germline, CDR1 GTSNPN and CDR2 SVGIG (reference sequence). CDR3 size: 15 residues. Germline trimming cut 7 bases from V and 8 bases from J; bases unmatched to any gene: 12. CDR3 nucleotide sequence: TGTGCCTCCGGTCCCCTAGCGGGAGGGCTTCATGAGCAGTTCTTC. Its protein is CASGPLAGGLHEQFF.

V usage is TRBV19 and J usage is TRBJ2-5, with 10 bases lining up with TRBD1. The V gene's germline CDR1 is LNHDA and CDR2 SQIVND (reference sequence). The CDR3 runs 14 residues. J was trimmed by 5 bases and V by 5 bases; bases with no gene match: 5. CDR3 sequence: CASSGTGEVETQYF. The CDR3 DNA reads TGTGCCAGTAGTGGGACAGGGGAGGTGGAGACCCAGTACTTC.

The chain is built from TRBV6-5 and TRBJ2-4; 8 bases map to TRBD2. The CDR3 loop spans 14 amino acids. CDR1 is MNHEY, CDR2 SVGAGI, per germline. V was clipped by 8 bases and J by 7 bases; unmatched bases: 10. The CDR3 nucleotides are TGTGCCAGCCGGACCGGGACTAGGGGGAACATTCAGTACTTC. Its protein product is CASRTGTRGNIQYF.